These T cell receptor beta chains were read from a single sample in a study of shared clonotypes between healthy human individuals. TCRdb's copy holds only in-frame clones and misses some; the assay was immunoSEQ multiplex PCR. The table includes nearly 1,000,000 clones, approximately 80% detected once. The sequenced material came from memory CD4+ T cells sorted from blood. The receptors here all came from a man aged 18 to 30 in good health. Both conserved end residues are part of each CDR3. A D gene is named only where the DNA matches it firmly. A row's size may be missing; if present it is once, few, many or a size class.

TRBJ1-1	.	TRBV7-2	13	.	CASSLIFSAEAFF	TGTGCCAGCAGCTTAATCTTTTCCGCTGAAGCTTTCTTT
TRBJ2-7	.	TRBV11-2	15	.	CASSLVWGYSDEQYF	TGTGCCAGCAGCTTAGTTTGGGGCTATTCCGACGAGCAGTACTTC
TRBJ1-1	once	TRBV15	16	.	CATSRGEAGMNTEAFF	TGTGCCACCAGCAGAGGGGAAGCAGGAATGAACACTGAAGCTTTCTTT
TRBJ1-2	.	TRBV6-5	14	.	CASSYRKANYGYTF	TGTGCCAGCAGTTACCGGAAAGCTAACTATGGCTACACCTTC
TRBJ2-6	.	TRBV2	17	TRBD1	CASSQGTGGAGANVLTF	TGTGCCAGCAGTCAAGGGACAGGGGGCGCTGGGGCCAACGTCCTGACTTTC
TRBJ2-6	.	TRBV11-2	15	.	CASSLWEGVPNVLTF	TGTGCCAGCAGCTTATGGGAAGGGGTCCCCAACGTCCTGACTTTC
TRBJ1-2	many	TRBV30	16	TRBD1	CAWSVSSRDRRIGYTF	TGTGCCTGGAGTGTCTCTAGCCGGGACAGGCGGATTGGCTACACCTTC
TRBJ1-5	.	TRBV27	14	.	CASSQGDSNQPQHF	TGTGCCAGCAGTCAGGGAGATAGCAATCAGCCCCAGCATTTT
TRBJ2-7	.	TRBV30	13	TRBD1	CAWGPGQSYEQYF	TGTGCCTGGGGTCCGGGACAGTCCTACGAGCAGTACTTC
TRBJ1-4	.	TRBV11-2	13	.	CASSSLGQEKLFF	TGTGCCAGCAGCTCCTTAGGACAGGAAAAACTGTTTTTT
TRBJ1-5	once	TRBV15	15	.	CATSRGGQGAQPQHF	TGTGCCACCAGCAGAGGAGGGCAAGGGGCCCAGCCCCAGCATTTT
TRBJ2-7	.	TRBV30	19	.	CASTGSGSTLSSSDYEQYF	TGTGCCAGCACAGGGTCGGGTTCTACCTTGTCCTCGTCGGACTACGAGCAGTACTTC
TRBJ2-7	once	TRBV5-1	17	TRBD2	CASSRGQTSGSSYEQYF	TGCGCCAGCAGCCGGGGGCAAACTAGCGGGAGTTCCTACGAGCAGTACTTC
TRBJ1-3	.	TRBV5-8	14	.	CASFPVFSGNTIYF	TGTGCCAGCTTCCCGGTGTTCTCTGGAAACACCATATATTTT
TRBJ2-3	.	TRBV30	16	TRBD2	CAWSKGRSGRLDTQYF	TGTGCCTGGTCGAAGGGGCGTAGCGGGAGGTTAGATACGCAGTATTTT
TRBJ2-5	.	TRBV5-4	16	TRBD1	CASSEIGTGGRETQYF	TGTGCCAGCAGCGAAATAGGGACAGGGGGCAGGGAGACCCAGTACTTC
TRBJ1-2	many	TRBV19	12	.	CASSIGVSGYTF	TGTGCCAGTAGTATCGGAGTGAGTGGCTACACCTTC
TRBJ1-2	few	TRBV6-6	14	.	CASSDFDKYYGYTF	TGTGCCAGCAGTGACTTCGACAAGTACTATGGCTACACCTTC
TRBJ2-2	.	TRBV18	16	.	CASSANSGWDTGELFF	TGTGCCAGCTCGGCGAACAGCGGATGGGACACCGGGGAGCTGTTTTTT
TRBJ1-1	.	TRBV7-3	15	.	CASRSNGRGGTEAFF	TGTGCCAGCAGGTCGAACGGCAGGGGAGGGACTGAAGCTTTCTTT
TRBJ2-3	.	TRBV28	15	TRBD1	CATKKGTGGLDTQYF	TGTGCCACAAAGAAAGGGACAGGGGGCTTGGATACGCAGTATTTT
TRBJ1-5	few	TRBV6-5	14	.	CASSYAQGSQPQHF	TGTGCCAGCAGTTACGCCCAGGGAAGTCAGCCCCAGCATTTT
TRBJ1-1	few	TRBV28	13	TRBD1	CASSQTGATEAFF	TGTGCCAGCAGTCAGACAGGGGCCACTGAAGCTTTCTTT
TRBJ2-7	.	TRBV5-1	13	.	CASCPGLTYEQYF	TGCGCCAGCTGCCCGGGACTTACCTACGAGCAGTACTTC
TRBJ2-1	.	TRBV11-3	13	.	CASSNGLSNEQFF	TGTGCCAGCAGCAATGGACTATCCAATGAGCAGTTCTTC
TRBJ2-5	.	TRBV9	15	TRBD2	CASSVSGGLQETQYF	TGTGCCAGCAGCGTGAGCGGGGGCCTCCAAGAGACCCAGTACTTC
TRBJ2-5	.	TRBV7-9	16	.	CASSLSRRGHQETQYF	TGTGCCAGCAGCTTAAGTCGGCGGGGACACCAAGAGACCCAGTACTTC
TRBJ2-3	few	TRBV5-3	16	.	CARSLADASLTDTQYF	TGTGCCAGAAGCTTGGCTGATGCTAGTCTCACAGATACGCAGTATTTT
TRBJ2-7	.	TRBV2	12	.	CASSASFLEQYF	TGTGCCAGCAGTGCTTCCTTCCTCGAGCAGTACTTC
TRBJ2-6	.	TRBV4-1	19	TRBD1	CASSQRGTGELSGANVLTF	TGCGCCAGCAGCCAAAGGGGGACAGGAGAACTTTCTGGGGCCAACGTCCTGACTTTC
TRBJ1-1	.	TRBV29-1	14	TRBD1	CSVVRTGENTEAFF	TGCAGCGTTGTCAGGACAGGGGAGAACACTGAAGCTTTCTTT
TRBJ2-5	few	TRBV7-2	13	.	CASTPGERETQYF	TGTGCCAGCACCCCGGGAGAGAGAGAGACCCAGTACTTC
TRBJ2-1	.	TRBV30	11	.	CAWLLYNEQFF	TGTGCCTGGCTACTTTACAATGAGCAGTTCTTC
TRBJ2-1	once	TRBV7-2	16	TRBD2	CASSLLGLAGDNEQFF	TGTGCCAGCAGCCTCTTAGGACTAGCGGGAGACAATGAGCAGTTCTTC
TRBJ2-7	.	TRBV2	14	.	CASSLQGFFYEQYF	TGTGCCAGCAGCCTTCAGGGATTCTTCTACGAGCAGTACTTC
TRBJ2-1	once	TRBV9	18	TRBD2	CASSAVGSLAGERGEQFF	TGTGCCAGCAGCGCAGTAGGGTCCCTAGCGGGAGAGCGGGGTGAGCAGTTCTTC
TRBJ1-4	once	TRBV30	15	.	CAWVPGTPSREKLFF	TGTGCCTGGGTGCCCGGGACACCAAGCCGGGAAAAACTGTTTTTT
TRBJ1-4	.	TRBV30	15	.	CAWSVIGGSNEKLFF	TGTGCCTGGAGTGTAATTGGGGGATCTAATGAAAAACTGTTTTTT
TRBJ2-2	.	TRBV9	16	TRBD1	CASSVGGQGRTGELFF	TGTGCCAGCAGCGTAGGCGGACAGGGACGGACCGGGGAGCTGTTTTTT
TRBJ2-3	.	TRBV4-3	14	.	CASSQDWSTDTQYF	TGCGCCAGCAGCCAAGATTGGTCCACAGATACGCAGTATTTT